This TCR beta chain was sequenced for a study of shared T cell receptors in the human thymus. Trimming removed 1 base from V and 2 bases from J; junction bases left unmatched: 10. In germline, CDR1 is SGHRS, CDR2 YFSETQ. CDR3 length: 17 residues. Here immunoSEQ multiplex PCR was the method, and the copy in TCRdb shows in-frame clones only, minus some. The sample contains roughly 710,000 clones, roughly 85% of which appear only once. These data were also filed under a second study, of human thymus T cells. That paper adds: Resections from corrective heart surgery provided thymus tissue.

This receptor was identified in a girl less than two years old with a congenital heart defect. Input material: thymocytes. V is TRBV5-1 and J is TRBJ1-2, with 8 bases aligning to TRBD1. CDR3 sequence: CASSLPRTGSPNYGYTF. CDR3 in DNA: TGCGCCAGCAGCTTGCCCCGGACAGGGTCCCCGAACTATGGCTACACCTTC.